Below are 29 T cell receptor beta chains sequenced from a single sample in a study of shared clonotypes between healthy human individuals. Using immunoSEQ multiplex PCR, the repertoire was profiled, and TCRdb retains in-frame clones only, with some absent. The table has some 1,600,000 clones, 95% to 99% seen once. The sample taken for sequencing was naive CD4+ T cells sorted from blood. Documented subset: CD45RA+ positively selected. These receptors all come from a man between 25 and 39 years old in good health.

The gene calls are TRBV5-1 and TRBJ2-2, with 10 nucleotides matching TRBD1. CDR3 size: 14 residues. Germline loops: CDR1 SGHRS, CDR2 YFSETQ. J gave up 5 bases and V 9 bases, and 7 bases lay outside the gene matches. DNA of the CDR3: TGCGCCACCTCAGGGACAGGGGCTACCGGGGAGCTGTTTTTT. It is translated as CATSGTGATGELFF.

Regarding this clone: Other DNA sequences in the same sample also yield this CDR3. This chain links TRBV9 with TRBJ1-3; D call uncertain. The CDR3 is made up of 16 amino acids. Deletions cut 0 bases from V and 1 base from J, with 11 bases between. Germline CDR1 reads SGDLS; CDR2 reads YYNGEE. In DNA, the CDR3 is TGTGCCAGCAGCGTAGCTTTGGGCGGGTCTGGAAACACCATATATTTT. Its protein product is CASSVALGGSGNTIYF.

This chain connects TRBV5-1 to TRBJ2-5; possible D gene TRBD2, 5 bases. CDR3 length: 16 residues. Germline CDR1 SGHRS, CDR2 YFSETQ. V lost 0 bases and J 4 bases, leaving 16 bases between the germline ends. CDR3 nucleotides: TGCGCCAGCAGCTTGGCCGGTAGCGCGGCTCTAGAGACCCAGTACTTC. This gives the protein CASSLAGSAALETQYF.

This clone was seen just once. Within the sample, other DNA sequences also encode this same CDR3. The chain employs TRBV6-4 and TRBJ2-3, with TRBD2 matching over 13 bases. This CDR3 comprises 16 residues. Germline V gene lookup returns CDR1 MRHNA and CDR2 SNTAGT. The trim removed 4 bases at V and 1 base at J, leaving 2 bases unmatched. Written as DNA, the CDR3 is TGTGCCAGCAGTGGACTAGCGGGAGGCCGCACAGATACGCAGTATTTT. It yields the protein CASSGLAGGRTDTQYF.

Notes on this clone: The same CDR3 can be traced to other DNA sequences in this sample. The V call is TRBV5-1, the J call TRBJ2-7; TRBD1 matches 7 bases. The V gene's germline CDR1 is SGHRS and CDR2 YFSETQ. The ends lost 0 bases at V and 2 bases at J; junction bases unmatched: 2. The CDR3 extends over 14 amino acids. CDR3 protein: CASSLVGGPYEQYF. CDR3 DNA: TGCGCCAGCAGCTTGGTAGGGGGCCCCTACGAGCAGTACTTC.

The chain has TRBV28 and TRBJ2-1, with D possibly TRBD1 on 5 matching bases. Trimming cost V 6 bases and J 9 bases, with 15 bases left between them. CDR3 length: 13 amino acids. Per germline, CDR1 MDHEN and CDR2 SYDVKM. As DNA, the CDR3 is TGTGCCAGCAGATCAGGGTCTCGTGGTGAGCAGTTCTTC. Protein product: CASRSGSRGEQFF. Using reference TRBV28 and TRBJ2-1 for the parts outside the CDR3, the full variable domain is DVKVTQSSRYLVKRTGEKVFLECVQDMDHENMFWYRQDPGLGLRLIYFSYDVKMKEKGDIPEGYSVSREKKERFSLILESASTNQTSMYLCASRSGSRGEQFFGPGTRLTVL.

Turning to this clone: In the same sample, other DNA sequences code for this CDR3. The rearrangement uses TRBV6-6 and TRBJ2-7, with TRBD2 as a possible D gene (6 bases). Germline loops: CDR1 MNHNY, CDR2 SVGAGI (reference sequence). The CDR3 has 14 residues. Trimming took off 0 bases at V and 0 bases at J, with 6 bases between the two ends. The CDR3: CASSYSGLSYEQYF. In DNA, the CDR3 is TGTGCCAGCAGTTACTCGGGACTCTCCTACGAGCAGTACTTC.

The chain joins TRBV5-5 to TRBJ2-2; TRBD1 is a possible D gene (5 bases). Germline V gene data show CDR1 as SGHKS and CDR2 as YYEKEE (reference sequence). This CDR3 has 16 amino acids. V shed 1 base and J shed 5 bases, with 15 bases lying between them. CDR3: CASSLLLGVGTGELFF. The CDR3 coding sequence is TGTGCCAGCAGCTTGCTATTAGGGGTGGGAACCGGGGAGCTGTTTTTT.

The rearrangement joins TRBV7-2 to TRBJ2-7, with TRBD2 matching over 15 bases. CDR3 size: 18 residues. Looked up from germline, CDR1 is SGHTA and CDR2 is FQGNSA. The trim removed 3 bases at V and 2 bases at J, leaving 8 bases unmatched. In DNA, the CDR3 is TGTGCCAGCAGCTTTAGGACTAGCGGGAGGGGAGGGGCCTACGAGCAGTACTTC. This sequence encodes CASSFRTSGRGGAYEQYF.

The V gene is TRBV9, the J gene TRBJ2-7; D remains unclear. With 0 bases removed from V and 7 bases from J, the gap between germline ends came to 11 bases. Germline values: CDR1 SGDLS, CDR2 YYNGEE. The CDR3 contains 13 residues. The CDR3 DNA sequence: TGTGCCAGCAGCGTAGAACCCGCCTGGGAGCAGTACTTC. Amino acid sequence: CASSVEPAWEQYF. The whole variable domain, remainder taken from reference TRBV9 and TRBJ2-7, is DSGVTQTPKHLITATGQRVTLRCSPRSGDLSVYWYQQSLDQGLQFLIQYYNGEERAKGNILERFSAQQFPDLHSELNLSSLELGDSALYFCASSVEPAWEQYFGPGTRLTVT.

This CDR3 reads CASSLGQGPLEKLFF. In DNA form, the CDR3 reads TGTGCCAGCAGCCTAGGACAGGGCCCTCTAGAAAAACTGTTTTTT. The J gene is TRBJ1-4, the V gene TRBV7-9, with 8 nucleotides matching TRBD1. Germline CDR1 SEHNR, CDR2 FQNEAQ (reference sequence). The CDR3 totals 15 residues. With V trimmed by 5 bases and J by 8 bases, 10 bases remained unmatched.

The genes are TRBV5-1 and TRBJ1-1, with D uncertain. CDR1 SGHRS and CDR2 YFSETQ come from the germline V gene. This CDR3 contains 14 residues. V was clipped by 4 bases and J by 7 bases, with 17 bases between them. CDR3 DNA sequence: TGCGCCAGCAGCAACGGCCCGCAGTCTGGTGAAGCTTTCTTT. It codes for CASSNGPQSGEAFF.

V is TRBV5-5 and J is TRBJ2-2; the D gene is possibly TRBD1 (5 bases). The CDR3 totals 16 residues. CDR1 is SGHKS, CDR2 YYEKEE, per germline (reference sequence). The V and J ends lost 2 bases and 4 bases respectively, with 15 bases between them. CDR3 bases: TGTGCCAGCAGCTTTAGACAGACAGAGCCCACCGGGGAGCTGTTTTTT. Amino acids: CASSFRQTEPTGELFF.

This clone was recorded once. The V call is TRBV6-6, the J call TRBJ1-1; 8 nucleotides align to TRBD1. The germline V gene encodes CDR1 MNHNY and CDR2 SVGAGI (reference sequence). The trim removed 5 bases at V and 5 bases at J, leaving 10 bases unmatched. The CDR3 has 15 residues. CDR3: CASSNTQGAQTEAFF. The CDR3, as DNA: TGTGCCAGCAGTAACACTCAGGGGGCGCAAACTGAAGCTTTCTTT.

The chain has TRBV4-3 and TRBJ2-1; D uncertain. The germline CDR1 and CDR2 sequences are LGHNA and YSLEER. V lost 1 base to trimming and J lost 12 bases, with 13 bases between them. The CDR3 covers 13 residues. For the CDR3, the DNA is TGCGCCAGCAGCCAAGTGGCGCTTAGAGGGCAGTTCTTC. It encodes CASSQVALRGQFF.

For this clone: Within the sample, other DNA sequences also encode this same CDR3. The V call is TRBV6-1, the J call TRBJ2-7; no reliable D call. CDR1 and CDR2 from the germline V gene are MNHNS and SASEGT. Between the trimmed V and J ends, which lost 3 bases and 3 bases, there was a span of 3 bases. This CDR3 comprises 11 residues. CDR3 DNA sequence: TGTGCCAGCAGTGATATCTACGAGCAGTACTTC. Protein: CASSDIYEQYF.

J is TRBJ2-2 and V is TRBV19; D might be TRBD1 (5 bases). CDR1 LNHDA and CDR2 SQIVND come from the germline V gene (reference sequence). The V and J ends lost 7 bases and 4 bases respectively, with 19 bases between them. This CDR3 region has 16 residues. The CDR3 protein is CASKFRDRWFTGELFF. In DNA form, the CDR3 reads TGTGCCAGTAAATTCAGGGATCGGTGGTTCACCGGGGAGCTGTTTTTT.

This chain joins TRBV19 and TRBJ1-4, with 9 bases identical to TRBD1. Germline CDR1 and CDR2: LNHDA and SQIVND (reference sequence). The ends lost 6 bases at V and 6 bases at J; junction bases unmatched: 5. The CDR3 contains 14 residues. The DNA of the CDR3 is TGTGCCAGTAGCTCGGGACAGGGCGATGAAAAACTGTTTTTT. Protein: CASSSGQGDEKLFF.

The chain employs TRBV7-6 and TRBJ2-5, with 9 bases identical to TRBD2. The CDR3 runs 13 residues. The germline gives CDR1 SGHVS, CDR2 FNYEAQ. Trimming removed 1 base from V and 9 bases from J; junction bases left unmatched: 3. Written as DNA, the CDR3 is TGTGCCAGCAGCTTAGTCGCGGGGGGGGCCCAGTACTTC. This translates into CASSLVAGGAQYF.

V gene TRBV28 combines with J gene TRBJ1-4; no clear D gene. This CDR3 has 11 amino acids. Germline lookup yields CDR1 MDHEN and CDR2 SYDVKM. The germline V and J ends were trimmed by 6 bases and 8 bases, with 7 bases remaining between them. This CDR3 reads CASSAGEKLFF. CDR3 DNA sequence: TGTGCCAGCAGCGCAGGCGAAAAACTGTTTTTT.

The J gene is TRBJ1-3, the V gene TRBV18; D unclear. Trimming removed 4 bases from V and 0 bases from J, with 16 bases in between. The V gene's germline CDR1 is KGHSH and CDR2 LQKENI. This CDR3 is 17 amino acids long. The CDR3 bases are TGTGCCAGCTCACTAAAGGAGGGCAGAATCTCTGGAAACACCATATATTTT. The encoded protein is CASSLKEGRISGNTIYF.

V and J are TRBV10-3 and TRBJ2-3; perhaps TRBD1 as D (6 bases). Trimming shortened V by 3 bases and J by 8 bases, and 12 bases separated the two germline ends. This CDR3 is 13 amino acids long. Germline V gene lookup returns CDR1 ENHRY and CDR2 SYGVKD. In DNA, the CDR3 is TGTGCCATCAGTGATTCGAGAGGGGGTACGCAGTATTTT. This translates into CAISDSRGGTQYF.

The gene calls are TRBV4-1 and TRBJ1-5; D gene ambiguous. V lost 4 bases and J lost 2, with 9 bases in between. The CDR3 runs to 14 residues. Germline V gene data show CDR1 as MGHRA and CDR2 as YSYEKL. The CDR3 loop is CASSPPGGNQPQHF. CDR3 DNA: TGCGCCAGCAGCCCCCCGGGTGGCAATCAGCCCCAGCATTTT.

As regards this clone: The same CDR3 arises from other DNA sequences in this sample as well. The chain has TRBV7-6 and TRBJ2-2; tentative D call: TRBD1 (6 bases). CDR1 is SGHVS, CDR2 FNYEAQ, per germline. Trimming took off 1 base at V and 4 bases at J, with 10 bases between the two ends. CDR3 length: 15 residues. CDR3 protein: CASSLGAGATGELFF. The CDR3 nucleotides read TGTGCCAGCAGCTTAGGGGCAGGGGCCACCGGGGAGCTGTTTTTT.

The V and J genes are TRBV21-1 and TRBJ2-1; the DNA was not used to check the table's D call, TRBD2. TRBV21-1 is termed a pseudogene. This CDR3 spans 16 amino acids. The CDR3 region is CASSKWGGLIYNEQFF. For the CDR3, the DNA is TGTGCCAGCAGCAAATGGGGGGGATTAATCTACAATGAGCAGTTCTTC.

The CDR3 reads CASWGNTGELFF. CDR3 DNA: TGTGCCAGCTGGGGAAACACCGGGGAGCTGTTTTTT. The V gene is TRBV6-1, the J gene TRBJ2-2; D ambiguous. The CDR3 spans 12 residues. The ends were cut back, 8 bases at V and 2 bases at J, with 6 bases in the middle. CDR1 and CDR2 (germline): MNHNS, SASEGT.

J is TRBJ2-2 and V is TRBV28; TRBD2 aligns across 10 bases. Germline V gene lookup returns CDR1 MDHEN and CDR2 SYDVKM. There are 17 residues in the CDR3. V lost 4 bases to trimming and J lost 5 bases; unmatched junction nucleotides: 10. CDR3 region: CASSYTVGLAETGELFF. CDR3 DNA sequence: TGTGCCAGCAGTTATACTGTAGGACTAGCGGAGACCGGGGAGCTGTTTTTT.

This sequence joins TRBV21-1 and TRBJ2-7. TRBV21-1 counts as a pseudogene. This CDR3 spans 13 amino acids. Here the CDR3 DNA reads TGTGCCAGCAGCAAAGCAAGCTCCTACGAGCAGTACTTC. Translated, it gives CASSKASSYEQYF.

This rearrangement joins TRBV5-1 to TRBJ2-2, with a weak D call TRBD2 (5 bases). CDR3 size: 16 residues. The germline V gene encodes CDR1 SGHRS and CDR2 YFSETQ. Trimming stripped 4 bases from V and 2 bases from J, with 15 bases between. The CDR3 loop reads CASSPDYSGNTGELFF. For the CDR3, the DNA is TGCGCCAGCAGCCCGGATTACAGCGGAAACACCGGGGAGCTGTTTTTT. Drawing the rest from reference TRBV5-1 and TRBJ2-2, the complete variable domain is KAGVTQTPRYLIKTRGQQVTLSCSPISGHRSVSWYQQTPGQGLQFLFEYFSETQRNKGNFPGRFSGRQFSNSRSEMNVSTLELGDSALYLCASSPDYSGNTGELFFGEGSRLTVL.